These 24 T cell receptor beta chains originate from one sample sequenced in a study of blood T cell repertoires in COVID-19. Assay: immunoSEQ multiplex PCR; the TCRdb copy retains only in-frame clones and omits some. The table has approximately 210,000 clones, around four fifths seen once. Sequenced sample: peripheral blood. The receptors were gathered from a woman between 50 and 59 years old with acute or convalescent COVID-19.

The chain recombines TRBV28 with TRBJ1-3; a possible D gene is TRBD1 (5 bases). Germline assignment: CDR1 MDHEN and CDR2 SYDVKM. The CDR3 length is 13 residues. Trimming took 7 bases from V and 5 from J, leaving 12 bases between them. CDR3 region: CASTPGLRNTIYF. CDR3 sequence (DNA): TGTGCCAGCACCCCGGGACTTAGAAACACCATATATTTT.

The V call is TRBV7-9, the J call TRBJ1-4, with 7 bases fitting TRBD1. Germline V gives CDR1 SEHNR, CDR2 FQNEAQ (reference sequence). The CDR3 has 17 amino acids. J was trimmed by 2 bases and V by 2 bases; bases with no gene match: 8. The CDR3 region has the DNA TGTGCCAGCAGCTTATGGACAGGCGGACGTACTAATGAAAAACTGTTTTTT. It yields the protein CASSLWTGGRTNEKLFF.

About this clone: A clone one base away is much larger, so this may be a read error. The rearrangement links TRBV9 to TRBJ1-1, with 10 bases identical to TRBD1. The CDR3 runs 14 residues. J lost 4 bases, V lost 3 bases, and 3 bases had no gene match. From germline, CDR1 is SGDLS and CDR2 YYNGEE. The CDR3 nucleotides are TGTGCCAGCAGCGCCCGGACAGGGGGCACTGAAGCTTTCTTT. This sequence encodes CASSARTGGTEAFF.

This sequence joins TRBV24-1 and TRBJ2-3, with 10 positions matching TRBD2. Germline CDR1 KGHDR, CDR2 SFDVKD. The CDR3 has 16 residues. V trimming: 2 bases; J trimming: 7 bases; junction bases outside the gene matches: 8. The CDR3 is CATSDSSSGRKNTQYF. CDR3 DNA sequence: TGTGCCACCAGTGATTCATCTAGCGGGAGAAAGAATACGCAGTATTTT.

V is TRBV9 and J is TRBJ2-7; 10 bases are a match to TRBD1. The V segment lost 4 bases and the J segment 4 bases; nucleotides outside the gene matches: 8. The CDR3 totals 15 residues. From germline, CDR1 is SGDLS and CDR2 YYNGEE. The CDR3 is CASSSRDRGVYEQYF. The CDR3 DNA reads TGTGCCAGCAGCTCCCGGGACAGGGGCGTTTACGAGCAGTACTTC.

The chain carries TRBV3-1 (or the pseudogene TRBV3-2) and TRBJ2-1; TRBD1 matches 7 bases. This CDR3 region has 15 residues. Germline V lookup: CDR1 LGHDT, CDR2 YNNKEL (reference sequence). With 4 bases clipped from V and 5 bases from J, the junction kept 8 bases outside the gene matches. The CDR3 region is CASSLSGTDNNEQFF. The CDR3 bases are TGTGCCAGCAGCCTCTCCGGGACAGATAACAATGAGCAGTTCTTC.

The chain is built from TRBV7-9 and TRBJ2-3; TRBD2 agrees at 11 bases. This CDR3 has 14 residues. With V trimmed by 6 bases and J by 3 bases, 2 bases remained unmatched. Germline V gene lookup returns CDR1 SEHNR and CDR2 FQNEAQ (reference sequence). The CDR3 reads CASSSSGRTDTQYF. The CDR3 nucleotides are TGTGCCAGCAGTTCTAGCGGGAGGACAGATACGCAGTATTTT.

This sequence joins TRBV6-1 and TRBJ2-5; D is uncertain. The CDR3 extends over 14 amino acids. Germline V gene sequence: CDR1 MNHNS, CDR2 SASEGT. V gave up 2 bases and J gave up 5 bases, with 12 bases separating them. In DNA, the CDR3 is TGTGCCAGCAGTGAACCAGTGATCGGGGAGACCCAGTACTTC. Translated: CASSEPVIGETQYF.

This rearrangement joins TRBV5-4 to TRBJ2-4; 11 bases agree with TRBD2. V lost 0 bases to trimming and J lost 3 bases; unmatched junction nucleotides: 11. CDR3 size: 19 residues. The germline CDR1 and CDR2 sequences are SGHNT and YYREEE (reference sequence). The CDR3 is CASSLGTSGREGGKNIQYF. The CDR3 nucleotides are TGTGCCAGCAGCTTGGGGACTAGCGGGCGGGAGGGTGGCAAAAACATTCAGTACTTC.

This clone was recorded once. The chain recombines TRBV27 with TRBJ2-6, with D unresolved. Trimming shortened V by 6 bases and J by 0 bases, and 6 bases separated the two germline ends. From germline, CDR1 is MNHEY and CDR2 SMNVEV (reference sequence). This CDR3 comprises 14 residues. The CDR3 loop reads CASSPSSGANVLTF. The DNA of the CDR3 is TGTGCCAGCAGCCCTTCCTCTGGGGCCAACGTCCTGACTTTC.

The chain links TRBV2 to TRBJ1-4; 8 bases match TRBD1. Germline loops: CDR1 SNHLY, CDR2 FYNNEI. V lost 8 bases, J lost 5 bases, and 4 bases stayed unmatched. This CDR3 is 13 amino acids long. CDR3 in amino acids: CASVRDRNEKLFF. CDR3 nucleotide sequence: TGTGCCAGCGTCCGGGACAGGAATGAAAAACTGTTTTTT.

This sequence joins TRBV3-1 (or the pseudogene TRBV3-2) and TRBJ2-7; 7 bases agree with TRBD2. CDR1 and CDR2 from the germline V gene are LGHDT and YNNKEL (reference sequence). The CDR3 is 15 amino acids. J gave up 0 bases and V 1 base, and 3 bases lay outside the gene matches. The CDR3 sequence is CASSQGLAISYEQYF. The CDR3 DNA is TGTGCCAGCAGCCAAGGACTAGCCATCTCCTACGAGCAGTACTTC.

The rearrangement joins TRBV3-1 (or the pseudogene TRBV3-2) to TRBJ2-7; 12 bases are a match to TRBD2. The CDR3 sequence is 16 residues long. Losses at the gene ends were 3 bases for V and 2 bases for J; bases not matched to a gene: 5. Germline V gene lookup returns CDR1 LGHDT and CDR2 YNNKEL (reference sequence). The CDR3 coding sequence is TGTGCCAGCAGCCAGACGCTAGCGGGAGGGACCTACGAGCAGTACTTC. It yields the protein CASSQTLAGGTYEQYF.

This sequence joins TRBV28 and TRBJ2-5; 10 bases match TRBD2. The CDR3 length is 16 residues. Germline trimming cut 1 base from V and 7 bases from J; bases unmatched to any gene: 9. The V gene's germline CDR1 is MDHEN and CDR2 SYDVKM. CDR3 sequence reads: CASSLFGTSGIVTQYF. CDR3 bases: TGTGCCAGCAGTTTATTTGGAACTAGCGGGATAGTGACCCAGTACTTC.

The chain recombines TRBV6-1 with TRBJ1-5; no clear D. The V end lost 2 bases, the J end lost 0 bases, and 5 bases lay between the germline ends. This CDR3 is built from 14 residues. CDR1 and CDR2 (germline): MNHNS, SASEGT. DNA of the CDR3: TGTGCCAGCAGTGAAAATAGTAGCAATCAGCCCCAGCATTTT. It specifies CASSENSSNQPQHF.

Here the CDR3 reads CASSGYSGTSTGELFF. CDR3 bases: TGTGCCAGCAGCGGGTACTCCGGGACTAGTACCGGGGAGCTGTTTTTT. This chain links TRBV9 with TRBJ2-2; 8 positions match TRBD2. Germline values: CDR1 SGDLS, CDR2 YYNGEE. The V segment lost 3 bases and the J segment 5 bases; nucleotides outside the gene matches: 9. This CDR3 is 16 amino acids long.

J is TRBJ1-6 and V is TRBV5-5; D ambiguous. There are 15 residues in the CDR3. The germline V and J ends were trimmed by 1 base and 6 bases, with 11 bases remaining between them. From germline, CDR1 is SGHKS and CDR2 YYEKEE (reference sequence). The CDR3 nucleotides read TGTGCCAGCAGCTTGCAGGCCCTCTCTAATTCACCCCTCCACTTT. Its protein product is CASSLQALSNSPLHF.

The chain recombines TRBV6-5 with TRBJ2-7, with TRBD2 as a possible D gene (5 bases). V was trimmed by 6 bases and J by 1 base, leaving 10 bases between them. Germline CDR1 reads MNHEY; CDR2 reads SVGAGI. The CDR3 is 13 residues long. CDR3 sequence: CASRQDLSYEQYF. The CDR3 DNA is TGTGCCAGCAGGCAGGACTTGTCCTACGAGCAGTACTTC.

This clone was found a few times. The gene calls are TRBV9 and TRBJ2-7, with a tentative D call TRBD1 (5 bases). V shed 0 bases and J shed 1 base, with 14 bases lying between them. Per the germline V gene, CDR1 is SGDLS and CDR2 is YYNGEE. This CDR3 is built from 16 residues. CDR3: CASSVEATALSYEQYF. The DNA of the CDR3 is TGTGCCAGCAGCGTAGAGGCGACAGCCCTATCCTACGAGCAGTACTTC.

DNA for the CDR3: TGTGCCAGCACCTCTAGGGGCTGGAACACCGGGGAGCTGTTTTTT. This codes for CASTSRGWNTGELFF. V is TRBV11-1 and J is TRBJ2-2; tentative D call: TRBD1 (5 bases). Trimming removed 7 bases from V and 1 base from J, with 13 bases in between. The CDR3 loop spans 15 amino acids. Germline V gene sequence: CDR1 SGHAT, CDR2 FQDESV (reference sequence).

The J gene is TRBJ1-2, the V gene TRBV2, with TRBD1 identical over 12 bases. CDR3 size: 16 residues. Germline trimming cut 1 base from V and 8 bases from J; bases unmatched to any gene: 8. The V gene's germline CDR1 is SNHLY and CDR2 FYNNEI. DNA for the CDR3: TGTGCCAGCAGTGAAGATTGGGACAGGGGGCATCTAGGCTACACCTTC. This codes for CASSEDWDRGHLGYTF.

Regarding this clone: This likely comes from a read error, as the CDR3 has no conserved phenylalanine or tryptophan at its end. No DNA is shown, since the ends of the CDR3 on it are uncertain; the CDR3 is the one TCRdb lists. The chain joins TRBV3-1 (or the pseudogene TRBV3-2) to TRBJ1-2; the tabulated D call, TRBD1, remains unverified against the DNA. Including both end residues, the CDR3 is 12 amino acids long. Germline CDR1 LGHDT, CDR2 YNNKEL (reference sequence). Here the CDR3 reads CASSQDGRDREI.

The V call is TRBV30, the J call TRBJ1-1; D remains unclear. Per the germline V gene, CDR1 is GTSNPN and CDR2 is SVGIG (reference sequence). Between the trimmed V and J ends, which lost 2 bases and 1 base, there was a span of 8 bases. The CDR3 has 13 amino acids. The CDR3 nucleotides read TGTGCCTGGAGTAGTCGGGGGAACACTGAAGCTTTCTTT. The encoded protein is CAWSSRGNTEAFF. The variable domain in full, with the rest retrieved from reference TRBV30 and TRBJ1-1, is SQTIHQWPATLVQPVGSPLSLECTVEGTSNPNLYWYRQAAGRGLQLLFYSVGIGQISSEVPQNLSASRPQDRQFILSSKKLLLSDSGFYLCAWSSRGNTEAFFGQGTRLTVV.

The genes are TRBV11-3 and TRBJ2-1; TRBD1 might be the D (6 bases). V dropped 1 base and J dropped 8 bases, with 15 bases sitting between them. The germline V gene has CDR1 SGHNT and CDR2 YENEEA. The CDR3 loop spans 15 amino acids. CDR3 residues: CASSLGGASGDEQFF. The CDR3 nucleotides read TGTGCCAGCAGCTTAGGAGGGGCGTCAGGGGATGAGCAGTTCTTC.